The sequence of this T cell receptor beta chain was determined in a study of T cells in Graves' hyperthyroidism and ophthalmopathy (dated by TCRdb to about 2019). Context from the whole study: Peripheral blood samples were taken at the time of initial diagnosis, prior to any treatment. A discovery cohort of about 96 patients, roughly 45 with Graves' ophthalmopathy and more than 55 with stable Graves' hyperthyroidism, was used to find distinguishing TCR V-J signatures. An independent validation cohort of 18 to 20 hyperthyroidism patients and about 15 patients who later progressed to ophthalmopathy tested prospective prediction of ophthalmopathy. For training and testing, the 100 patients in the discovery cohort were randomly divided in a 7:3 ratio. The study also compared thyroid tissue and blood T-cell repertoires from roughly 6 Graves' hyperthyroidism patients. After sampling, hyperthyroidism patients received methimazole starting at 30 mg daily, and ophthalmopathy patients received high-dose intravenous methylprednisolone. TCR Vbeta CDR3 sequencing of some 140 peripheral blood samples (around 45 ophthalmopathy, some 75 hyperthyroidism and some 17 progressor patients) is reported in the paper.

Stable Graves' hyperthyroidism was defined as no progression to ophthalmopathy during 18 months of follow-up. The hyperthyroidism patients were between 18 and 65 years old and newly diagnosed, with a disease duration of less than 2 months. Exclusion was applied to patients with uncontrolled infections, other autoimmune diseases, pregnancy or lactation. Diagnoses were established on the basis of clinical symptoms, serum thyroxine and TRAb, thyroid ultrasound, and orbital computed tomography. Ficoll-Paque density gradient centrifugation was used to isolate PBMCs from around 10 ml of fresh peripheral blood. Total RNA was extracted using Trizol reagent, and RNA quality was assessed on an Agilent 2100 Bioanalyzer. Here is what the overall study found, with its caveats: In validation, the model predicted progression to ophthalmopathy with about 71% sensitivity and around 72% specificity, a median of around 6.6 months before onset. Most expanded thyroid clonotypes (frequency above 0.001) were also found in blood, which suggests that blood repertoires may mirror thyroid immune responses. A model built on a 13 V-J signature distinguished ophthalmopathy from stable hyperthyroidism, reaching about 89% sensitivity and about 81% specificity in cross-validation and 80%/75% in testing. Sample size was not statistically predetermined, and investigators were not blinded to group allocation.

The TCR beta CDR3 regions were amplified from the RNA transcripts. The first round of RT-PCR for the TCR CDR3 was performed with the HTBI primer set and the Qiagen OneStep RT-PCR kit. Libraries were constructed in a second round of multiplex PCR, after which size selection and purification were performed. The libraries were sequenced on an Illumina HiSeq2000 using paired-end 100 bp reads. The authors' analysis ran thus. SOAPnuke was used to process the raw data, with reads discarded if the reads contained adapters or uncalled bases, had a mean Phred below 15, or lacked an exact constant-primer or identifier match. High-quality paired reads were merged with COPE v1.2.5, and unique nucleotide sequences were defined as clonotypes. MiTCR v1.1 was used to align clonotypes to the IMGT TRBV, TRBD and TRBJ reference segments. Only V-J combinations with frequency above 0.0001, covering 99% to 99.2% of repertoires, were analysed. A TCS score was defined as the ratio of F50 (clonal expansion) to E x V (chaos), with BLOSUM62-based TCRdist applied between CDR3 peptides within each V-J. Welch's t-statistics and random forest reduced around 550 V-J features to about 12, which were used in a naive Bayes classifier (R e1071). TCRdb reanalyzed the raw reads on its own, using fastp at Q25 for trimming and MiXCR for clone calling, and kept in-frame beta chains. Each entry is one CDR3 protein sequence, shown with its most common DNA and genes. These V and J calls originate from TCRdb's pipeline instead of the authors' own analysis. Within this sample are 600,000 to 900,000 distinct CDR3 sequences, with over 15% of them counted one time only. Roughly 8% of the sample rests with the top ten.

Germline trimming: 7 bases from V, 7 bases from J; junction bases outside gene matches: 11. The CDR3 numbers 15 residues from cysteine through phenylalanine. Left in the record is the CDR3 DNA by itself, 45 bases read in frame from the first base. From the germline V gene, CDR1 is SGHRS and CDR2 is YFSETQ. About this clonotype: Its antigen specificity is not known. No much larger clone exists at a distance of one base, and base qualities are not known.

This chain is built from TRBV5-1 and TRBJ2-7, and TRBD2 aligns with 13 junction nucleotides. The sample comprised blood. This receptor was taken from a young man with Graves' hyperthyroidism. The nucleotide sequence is TGCGCCAGCTCGAGGGAAAGGACTAGCGGGAGTGAGCAGTACTTC. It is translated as CASSRERTSGSEQYF. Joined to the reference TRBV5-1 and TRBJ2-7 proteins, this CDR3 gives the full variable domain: KAGVTQTPRYLIKTRGQQVTLSCSPISGHRSVSWYQQTPGQGLQFLFEYFSETQRNKGNFPGRFSGRQFSNSRSEMNVSTLELGDSALYLCASSRERTSGSEQYFGPGTRLTVT.